The present T cell receptor (beta chain) was sequenced within a study of long-term antiretroviral therapy in people with HIV. This was the immunoSEQ v3.0 assay at survey level. Sequencing had a target that covered roughly 40,000-55,000 T-cell genomes per sample. Generated by immunoSEQ multiplex PCR, the TCRdb table keeps only in-frame clones and is missing some. The sample gives about 16,000 clones, 78% of which show up once; approximately 13% is in the top ten. This CDR3 contains 14 residues. The V end was cut by 2 bases, the J end by 4 bases, with 11 bases between. The germline V gene has CDR1 ENHRY and CDR2 SYGVKD. This clone was counted only a few times.

The origin of this receptor is a woman in her thirties or forties with HIV. The sequencing here drew on unsorted PBMCs, taken around 3.2 years after starting antiretroviral therapy. The chain couples TRBV10-3 to TRBJ1-1, with a possible D match to TRBD1 (6 bases). The CDR3 reads CAISEGFRGTEAFF. The CDR3 region has the DNA TGTGCCATCAGTGAGGGGTTCAGGGGCACTGAAGCTTTCTTT.